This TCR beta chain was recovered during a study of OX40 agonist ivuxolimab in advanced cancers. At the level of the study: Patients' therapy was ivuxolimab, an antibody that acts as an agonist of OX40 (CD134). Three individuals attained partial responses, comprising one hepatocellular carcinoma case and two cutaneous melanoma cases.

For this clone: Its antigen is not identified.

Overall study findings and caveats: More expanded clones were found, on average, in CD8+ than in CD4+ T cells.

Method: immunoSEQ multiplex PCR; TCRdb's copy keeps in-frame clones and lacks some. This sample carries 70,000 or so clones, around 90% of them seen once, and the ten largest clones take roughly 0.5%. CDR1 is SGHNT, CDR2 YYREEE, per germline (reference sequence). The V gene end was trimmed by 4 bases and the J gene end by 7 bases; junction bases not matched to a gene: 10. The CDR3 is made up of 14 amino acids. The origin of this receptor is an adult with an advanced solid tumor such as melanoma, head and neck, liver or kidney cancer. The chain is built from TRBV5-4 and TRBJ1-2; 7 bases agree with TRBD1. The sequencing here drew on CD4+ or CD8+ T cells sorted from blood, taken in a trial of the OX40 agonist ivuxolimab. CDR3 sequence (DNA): TGTGCCAGCAGCCGTACAGGGGTCCTGGGTGGCTACACCTTC. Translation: CASSRTGVLGGYTF.